A selection of T cell receptor beta chains follows, all from one sample in a study of spatial heterogeneity in lung cancer. In TCRdb, the 5' RACE reads were re-called with MiXCR into one record per CDR3 protein. The sample holds roughly 25,000 distinct CDR3 sequences, around 4.7% seen once. Sequencing used PBMCs, obtained at surgery. The receptors shown here come from a male donor with early-stage non-small cell lung cancer. The conserved cysteine and the conserved F or W are not part of the CDR3 here. Each record gives: V gene, CDR3 protein.

TRBV2	ASRVQGRNYGYT
TRBV6-2/TRBV6-3	ASSYPLGETYEQY
TRBV12-3/TRBV12-4	ASSFRSNQPQH
TRBV19	ASSIDGAPQAF
TRBV5-1	ASHFSGTQETQY
TRBV5-4	ASSLEGTGGTDTQY
TRBV4-2	ASSQDVTIGSGNTIY
TRBV9	ASSVAGGPLNEQF
TRBV5-4	ASSEMWLRETQY
TRBV10-3	AHGTNLNTEAF
TRBV20-1	SAQVGGTDTQY
TRBV6-2/TRBV6-3	ASSYLGVVSLSVGNQPQH
TRBV3-1	ASSLSWDPRETQY
TRBV28	ASSFSGTSGPSYEQY
TRBV6-5	ASSSGGPQETQY
TRBV5-1	ASSPGGQGSYGYT
TRBV15	ATSRDSGTGVADTQY
TRBV5-5	ASSLGPGPGGATNEKLF
TRBV14	ASSLDRDRGLYGYT
TRBV20-1	SAGSHFGAEAF
TRBV11-2	ASSPGPPYNEQF
TRBV5-6	ASSLGPDPNQPQH
TRBV6-1	ASSPGRGEPSIQY
TRBV12-5	ASGPRQVKNTEAF
TRBV20-1	SARDPKANYGYT
TRBV30	AWSPGTGPNTEAF
TRBV6-5	ASSYSRDSTHSGNTIY
TRBV2	ATQGQMNTEAF
TRBV20-1	SARTPMRAQGQETQY
TRBV7-2	ASSGRSGEQY
TRBV5-1	ASSLGSVSGANVLT
TRBV20-1	SAPPPPGTANSPLH
TRBV7-8	ASSSPTQPFQY
TRBV3-1	ASSPTGYEQY
TRBV15	ATSPGLTGANVLT
TRBV12-3/TRBV12-4	ASTLTGGGTDTQY
TRBV28	ASNTLGGSYEQY
TRBV20-1	SARRGNIYEQY
TRBV7-3	ASSVHSGGTANEQF
TRBV11-3	ASSLTRTGELF
TRBV20-1	SARPQPGLAGTSEQF
TRBV5-1	ASSLAAGGAGELF
TRBV5-1	ASRTGQGNEQF
TRBV7-3	ASSSRSGTGGSEQY
TRBV7-2	ASSPRIGNEQF
TRBV20-1	SAPIRSSYNEQF
TRBV6-5	ASSNPLFYEQY
TRBV28	ASSLGGAGETQY
TRBV10-1	ASSDQLGRETQY
TRBV7-2	ASSLGGDGETQY
TRBV6-2/TRBV6-3	ASSYPRAGREQY
TRBV3-1	ASSQEIRRGNVLT
TRBV5-1	ASSLRLAGGELF
TRBV10-3	AIRRQGAGEQY
TRBV18	ASSPPGPTGYGYT
TRBV30	AWSTGTGFTDTQY
TRBV7-2	ASSPQGNTEAF
TRBV28	ASSSPGTTKPQH